A single sample gave rise to the 20 T cell receptor beta chains below, sequenced in a study of T cells expressing NK-cell markers. TCRdb re-called the 5' RACE reads and shows each CDR3 protein once, DNA omitted. The sample table includes some 500,000 distinct CDR3 sequences. Sequencing input: blood T cells: a sorted CD56 or NKG2C T cell subset, CD4+ or CD8+ T cells, or bulk PBMC T cells (not recorded which). The receptors here all came from a woman between 50 and 59 years old in good health.

V is TRBV7-9 and J is TRBJ2-5; TCRdb picks TRBD1, but there is no DNA to check that call. In germline, CDR1 is SEHNR, CDR2 FQNEAQ (reference sequence). CDR3 length equals 11 residues. The CDR3 spells CASSFPGAEYF.

V is TRBV15 and J is TRBJ2-2; lacking DNA, the TRBD2 call made by TCRdb goes unchecked. Germline V gives CDR1 LNHNV, CDR2 YYDKDF (reference sequence). This CDR3 comprises 15 residues. This CDR3 reads CATSFGLAGTGELFF.

This rearrangement joins TRBV20-1 to TRBJ1-5; the D gene TCRdb calls, TRBD1, cannot be checked with no DNA. The V gene's germline CDR1 is DFQATT and CDR2 SNEGSKA (reference sequence). CDR3 length: 14 residues. The CDR3 reads CSAQTRVVNQPQHF.

This chain links TRBV15 with TRBJ2-3. Germline CDR1 LNHNV, CDR2 YYDKDF (reference sequence). CDR3 length equals 17 residues. CDR3: CATSVYLLSSSTDTQYF.

CDR3 loop: CASSQTQTAGYTF. The chain employs TRBV3-1 and TRBJ1-2. This CDR3 spans 13 amino acids. In germline, CDR1 is LGHDT, CDR2 YNNKEL (reference sequence).

The V and J genes are TRBV10-3 and TRBJ2-1; there is no DNA to check the TCRdb D call of TRBD1. Per germline, CDR1 ENHRY and CDR2 SYGVKD. The CDR3 contains 15 residues. This CDR3 is CAISATSSPYNEQFF.

This rearrangement joins TRBV5-1 to TRBJ1-4; without DNA, the TCRdb call of TRBD1 cannot be checked. This CDR3 region has 15 residues. CDR1 and CDR2 from the germline V gene are SGHRS and YFSETQ. CDR3 residues: CASSLGQGRNEKLFF.

The rearrangement links TRBV12-3 or TRBV12-4 to TRBJ2-3; there is no DNA to check the TCRdb D call of TRBD2. The CDR3 sequence is 19 residues long. CDR3 residues: CASNPPLAGITISTDTQYF.

The chain has TRBV28 and TRBJ2-5; TCRdb calls TRBD2, which cannot be checked without DNA. The germline V gene has CDR1 MDHEN and CDR2 SYDVKM. This CDR3 has 15 residues. CDR3: CASSEAGLFQETQYF. Drawing the rest from reference TRBV28 and TRBJ2-5, the complete variable domain is DVKVTQSSRYLVKRTGEKVFLECVQDMDHENMFWYRQDPGLGLRLIYFSYDVKMKEKGDIPEGYSVSREKKERFSLILESASTNQTSMYLCASSEAGLFQETQYFGPGTRLLVL.

J is TRBJ2-7 and V is TRBV5-1; TCRdb lists TRBD1, though no DNA is available to test this call. The CDR3 sequence is 15 residues long. In germline, CDR1 is SGHRS, CDR2 YFSETQ. This CDR3 reads CASSPADSPDGEQYF. The variable domain in full, with the rest retrieved from reference TRBV5-1 and TRBJ2-7, is KAGVTQTPRYLIKTRGQQVTLSCSPISGHRSVSWYQQTPGQGLQFLFEYFSETQRNKGNFPGRFSGRQFSNSRSEMNVSTLELGDSALYLCASSPADSPDGEQYFGPGTRLTVT.

V gene TRBV10-2 combines with J gene TRBJ2-1; no DNA is available, so the TRBD2 call from TCRdb remains unchecked. CDR3 length equals 15 residues. Per the germline V gene, CDR1 is WSHSY and CDR2 is SAAADI. CDR3 region: CASNLAGGGYNEQFF.

The chain employs TRBV20-1 and TRBJ2-1. This CDR3 spans 13 amino acids. The germline CDR1 and CDR2 sequences are DFQATT and SNEGSKA (reference sequence). CDR3 loop: CSARDSSSNEQFF.

The chain combines TRBV9 with TRBJ2-3. Germline CDR1 and CDR2: SGDLS and YYNGEE. The CDR3 runs 13 residues. The CDR3 here is CASRRATQDTQYF.

The J gene is TRBJ2-1, the V gene TRBV20-1; TCRdb names TRBD1, which stays unverified in the absence of DNA. Germline V gene data show CDR1 as DFQATT and CDR2 as SNEGSKA (reference sequence). CDR3 length: 15 amino acids. The CDR3 is CSARPDRGRYNEQFF.

This chain joins TRBV7-9 and TRBJ2-1; without DNA, the TCRdb call of TRBD2 cannot be checked. Germline loops: CDR1 SEHNR, CDR2 FQNEAQ (reference sequence). CDR3 length: 15 amino acids. This chain's CDR3 is CASSLSRLAGVEQFF.

The V and J genes are TRBV7-2 and TRBJ2-1; TCRdb's D call of TRBD2 is untestable without DNA. CDR1 SGHTA and CDR2 FQGNSA come from the germline V gene. The CDR3 covers 18 residues. The CDR3 here is CASSYGLAGGGSYNEQFF.

This CDR3 reads CASSRASRYNEQFF. J is TRBJ2-1 and V is TRBV9; lacking DNA, the TRBD2 call made by TCRdb goes unchecked. The CDR3 loop spans 14 amino acids. Germline-derived CDR1 and CDR2 are SGDLS and YYNGEE.

The genes are TRBV6-1 and TRBJ2-5; the TCRdb call, TRBD2, lacks DNA for checking. The CDR3 covers 13 residues. CDR1 and CDR2 from the germline V gene are MNHNS and SASEGT. CDR3 amino acids: CASSIGPQETQYF.

The V and J genes are TRBV11-2 and TRBJ2-1; TCRdb names TRBD2, which stays unverified in the absence of DNA. Germline V gives CDR1 SGHAT, CDR2 FQNNGV. This CDR3 is 17 amino acids long. The CDR3 sequence: CASSLGASSMSYNEQFF.

The chain has TRBV9 and TRBJ2-7; the D gene TCRdb calls, TRBD2, cannot be checked with no DNA. The CDR3 is 15 residues long. The germline V gene encodes CDR1 SGDLS and CDR2 YYNGEE. The CDR3 spells CASSPGGLAGHEQYF.